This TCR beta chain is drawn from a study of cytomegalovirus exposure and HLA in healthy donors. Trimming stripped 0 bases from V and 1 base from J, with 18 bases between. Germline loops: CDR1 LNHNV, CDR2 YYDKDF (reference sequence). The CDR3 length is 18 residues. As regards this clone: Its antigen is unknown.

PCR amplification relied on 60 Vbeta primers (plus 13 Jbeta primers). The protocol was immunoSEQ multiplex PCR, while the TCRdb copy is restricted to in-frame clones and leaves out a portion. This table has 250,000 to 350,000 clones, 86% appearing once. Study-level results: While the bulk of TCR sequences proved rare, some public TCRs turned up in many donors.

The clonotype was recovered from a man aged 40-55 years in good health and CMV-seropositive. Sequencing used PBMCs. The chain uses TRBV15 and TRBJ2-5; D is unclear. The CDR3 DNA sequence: TGTGCCACCAGCAGAGATGAATTGCTCCGGGTGGGCCAAGAGACCCAGTACTTC. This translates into CATSRDELLRVGQETQYF. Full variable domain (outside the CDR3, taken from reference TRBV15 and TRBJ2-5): DAMVIQNPRYQVTQFGKPVTLSCSQTLNHNVMYWYQQKSSQAPKLLFHYYDKDFNNEADTPDNFQSRRPNTSFCFLDIRSPGLGDTAMYLCATSRDELLRVGQETQYFGPGTRLLVL.